The 25 T cell receptor beta chains below were found in one sample sequenced in a study of human T cells and chemical hapten exposure. In TCRdb, the RACE reads were re-called with MiXCR into one record per CDR3 protein. This table has 90,000 to 120,000 distinct CDR3 sequences, 11% appearing once. The time point denotes: patch test 1, 2 weeks after DPC sensitization. The treatment is: therapeutic diphenylcyclopropenone sensitization with weekly scalp DPC. Sequenced here: whole blood, sampled in connection with sensitization to the hapten diphenylcyclopropenone (DPC). The origin of the receptors is a woman aged 40-49 years with alopecia areata. Some clones in this sample may be carry-over from other donors' samples.

The J gene is TRBJ2-7, the V gene TRBV28; D gene unclear. This CDR3 has 14 amino acids. Deletions cut 8 bases from V and 3 bases from J, with 17 bases between. Germline V gives CDR1 MDHEN, CDR2 SYDVKM. CDR3 sequence: CASCRQPGVYEQYF. The DNA of the CDR3 is TGTGCCAGCTGCCGGCAACCTGGGGTCTACGAGCAGTACTTC.

This CDR3 is CAWRPVSRTDTQYF. In nucleotides, the CDR3 is TGTGCCTGGAGGCCAGTAAGCCGCACAGATACGCAGTATTTT. The chain employs TRBV30 and TRBJ2-3; D gene ambiguous. The CDR3 totals 14 residues. Germline CDR1 GTSNPN, CDR2 SVGIG (reference sequence). Trimming shortened V by 3 bases and J by 1 base, and 11 bases separated the two germline ends.

This clonotype was detected only a few times. The chain carries TRBV3-1 and TRBJ2-1; D could derive from TRBD1 or TRBD2 (6 bases each). Trimming left V 3 bases short and J 9 bases short, with 9 bases between. The V gene's germline CDR1 is LGHDT and CDR2 YNNKEL (reference sequence). This CDR3 is 12 amino acids long. The CDR3 DNA follows: TGTGCCAGCAGCCACAGGGGAGGTGAGCAGTTCTTC. Its protein product is CASSHRGGEQFF.

In its sample, this clonotype was seen many times. The chain's CDR3 is CSVQPAGKGRYYGYTF. CDR3 DNA sequence: TGCAGCGTTCAACCCGCAGGGAAAGGACGCTACTATGGCTACACCTTC. V usage is TRBV29-1 and J usage is TRBJ1-2; weak D call: TRBD1 (5 bases). CDR1 and CDR2 from the germline V gene are SQVTM and ANQGSEA. This CDR3 spans 16 amino acids. V dropped 5 bases and J dropped 3 bases, with 22 bases sitting between them. Looking up the rest from reference TRBV29-1 and TRBJ1-2 gives the full variable domain: SAVISQKPSRDICQRGTSLTIQCQVDSQVTMMFWYRQQPGQSLTLIATANQGSEATYESGFVIDKFPISRPNLTFSTLTVSNMSPEDSSIYLCSVQPAGKGRYYGYTFGSGTRLTVV.

This sequence joins TRBV5-1 and TRBJ2-3; weak D call: TRBD2 (5 bases). Germline CDR1 reads SGHRS; CDR2 reads YFSETQ. V was trimmed by 4 bases and J by 3 bases, leaving 12 bases between them. The CDR3 runs to 14 residues. CDR3 in amino acids: CASSPTLGTDTQYF. The CDR3 DNA is TGCGCCAGCAGCCCAACACTAGGTACAGATACGCAGTATTTT.

The table lists this clonotype with many counts. V and J are TRBV4-2 and TRBJ2-1; no clear D gene. There are 16 residues in the CDR3. CDR1 is LGHNA and CDR2 is YNFKEQ in the germline V gene. Between the trimmed V and J ends, which lost 0 bases and 0 bases, there was a span of 9 bases. CDR3 sequence: CASSQEDASSYNEQFF. CDR3 coding DNA: TGTGCCAGCAGCCAAGAGGACGCGAGCTCCTACAATGAGCAGTTCTTC.

In this sample, this clonotype turned up many times. The rearrangement uses TRBV11-2 and TRBJ2-7, with D perhaps matching TRBD1 (5 bases). With 4 bases removed from V and 4 bases from J, the gap between germline ends came to 14 bases. Germline loops: CDR1 SGHAT, CDR2 FQNNGV. This CDR3 comprises 14 residues. The CDR3 coding sequence is TGTGCCAGCAGCTCCCCCGGGCAGGGTTACGAGCAGTACTTC. Translating it yields CASSSPGQGYEQYF.

The rearrangement joins TRBV12-3 or TRBV12-4 to TRBJ2-3, with D unclear. Trimming left V 6 bases short and J 0 bases short, with 16 bases between. The CDR3 extends over 16 amino acids. Here the CDR3 reads CASRSSRVVSTDTQYF. CDR3 sequence (DNA): TGTGCCAGCAGAAGTAGCCGGGTCGTTAGCACAGATACGCAGTATTTT.

This clonotype was seen repeatedly, ten times or more. This sequence joins TRBV5-1 and TRBJ2-3; 11 positions match TRBD2. The ends lost 1 base at V and 2 bases at J; junction bases unmatched: 15. Germline assignment: CDR1 SGHRS and CDR2 YFSETQ. This CDR3 contains 20 residues. The DNA of the CDR3 is TGCGCCAGCAGCTTGTCCAGGGGACTAGCGGCCCATCCTAACACAGATACGCAGTATTTT. It codes for CASSLSRGLAAHPNTDTQYF.

This clonotype was seen a few times. The rearrangement uses TRBV21-1 and TRBJ2-7; the table's TRBD1 call for D was not verified on the DNA. TRBV21-1 is labeled a pseudogene. CDR3 length equals 14 residues. DNA for the CDR3: TGTGCCAGCAGCAATGGGACAGGGTCGGACGAGCAGTACTTC. Residues: CASSNGTGSDEQYF.

This clonotype was counted between two and nine times. The V gene is TRBV30, the J gene TRBJ1-1, with 9 bases aligning to TRBD1. The CDR3 is 13 amino acids. The ends lost 1 base at V and 5 bases at J; junction bases unmatched: 2. Germline V gives CDR1 GTSNPN, CDR2 SVGIG (reference sequence). CDR3 residues: CAWSGQGETEAFF. CDR3 coding DNA: TGTGCCTGGAGTGGACAGGGGGAGACTGAAGCTTTCTTT.

This clonotype was found many times. The chain joins TRBV28 to TRBJ1-1; 7 bases map to TRBD1. The germline CDR1 and CDR2 sequences are MDHEN and SYDVKM. J lost 4 bases, V lost 5 bases, and 13 bases had no gene match. This CDR3 has 16 amino acids. Here the CDR3 DNA reads TGTGCCAGCAGTACTATACGAAGGGGGCTCAGCACTGAAGCTTTCTTT. Amino acids: CASSTIRRGLSTEAFF.

This clonotype was picked up many times. The chain couples TRBV11-3 to TRBJ2-2; D remains unclear. V lost 3 bases to trimming and J lost 7 bases, with 9 bases between them. The germline gives CDR1 SGHNT, CDR2 YENEEA. The CDR3 spans 13 residues. This CDR3 reads CASSFRTGGELFF. The CDR3 region has the DNA TGTGCCAGCAGCTTCCGAACTGGCGGGGAGCTGTTTTTT.

This clonotype was recorded at least ten times. The gene calls are TRBV28 and TRBJ2-1; D call uncertain. Trimming shortened V by 3 bases and J by 9 bases, and 6 bases separated the two germline ends. Germline lookup yields CDR1 MDHEN and CDR2 SYDVKM. CDR3 length: 11 residues. Here the CDR3 DNA reads TGTGCCAGCAGTTTTCTAGGTGAGCAGTTCTTC. Translated: CASSFLGEQFF.

This clonotype occurred many times. This chain uses TRBV29-1 with TRBJ1-1; D is uncertain. This CDR3 has 13 residues. V dropped 6 bases and J dropped 0 bases, with 11 bases sitting between them. CDR1 and CDR2 (germline): SQVTM, ANQGSEA. CDR3 DNA: TGCAGCGTGACCAGGACCATGAACACTGAAGCTTTCTTT. It specifies CSVTRTMNTEAFF. The full variable domain, completed using reference TRBV29-1 and TRBJ1-1, is SAVISQKPSRDICQRGTSLTIQCQVDSQVTMMFWYRQQPGQSLTLIATANQGSEATYESGFVIDKFPISRPNLTFSTLTVSNMSPEDSSIYLCSVTRTMNTEAFFGQGTRLTVV.

This clonotype was counted ten times or more. J is TRBJ1-1 and V is TRBV5-5; TRBD1 might be the D (6 bases). CDR1 and CDR2 (germline): SGHKS, YYEKEE (reference sequence). V dropped 4 bases and J dropped 5 bases, with 9 bases sitting between them. The CDR3 consists of 12 residues. CDR3 protein: CASSLQGTEAFF. CDR3 in DNA: TGTGCCAGCAGCCTCCAGGGGACTGAAGCTTTCTTT.

This clonotype was counted between two and nine times. This chain joins TRBV7-8 and TRBJ2-1, with 8 bases matching TRBD1. J was trimmed by 8 bases and V by 5 bases; bases with no gene match: 11. The CDR3 runs to 15 residues. CDR1 SGHVS and CDR2 FQNEAQ come from the germline V gene. The CDR3 bases are TGTGCCAGCAGCCAAGGGACAGGACCCACTTATGAGCAGTTCTTC. It translates to CASSQGTGPTYEQFF.

The chain has TRBV5-1 and TRBJ2-1; D ambiguous. Germline-derived CDR1 and CDR2 are SGHRS and YFSETQ. V lost 4 bases and J 7 bases, leaving 21 bases between the germline ends. There are 16 residues in the CDR3. The CDR3 sequence is CASSASPPASYNEQFF. The CDR3 DNA reads as TGCGCCAGCAGCGCGTCCCCTCCGGCCAGCTATAATGAGCAGTTCTTC.

This clonotype was observed at least ten times. This sequence joins TRBV4-3 and TRBJ2-6; 7 bases fit TRBD1. There are 18 residues in the CDR3. From germline, CDR1 is LGHNA and CDR2 YSLEER. Trimming cost V 0 bases and J 4 bases; bases outside gene matches: 9. The DNA for the CDR3 is TGCGCCAGCAGCCAAGAACAGGGGCGGTTCGTCGGGGCCAACGTCCTGACTTTC. Translation gives CASSQEQGRFVGANVLTF.

This clonotype has a handful of counts. The rearrangement links TRBV11-3 to TRBJ2-3; 11 nucleotides agree with TRBD2. There are 16 residues in the CDR3. V was clipped by 3 bases and J by 5 bases; unmatched bases: 7. Germline values: CDR1 SGHNT, CDR2 YENEEA. CDR3 amino acids: CASSFRLAGYVDTQYF. In DNA form, the CDR3 reads TGTGCCAGCAGCTTTCGACTAGCGGGATATGTAGATACGCAGTATTTT.

The chain links TRBV5-4 to TRBJ2-3, with TRBD1 matching over 7 bases. Trimming at V came to 3 bases and at J to 1 base, leaving 5 bases not matched to a gene. CDR1 and CDR2 from the germline V gene are SGHNT and YYREEE (reference sequence). This CDR3 is built from 15 residues. The CDR3 nucleotides read TGTGCCAGCAGCTCAAAGAGGGGGCGCACAGATACGCAGTATTTT. It codes for CASSSKRGRTDTQYF.

The chain recombines TRBV27 with TRBJ2-7, with a possible D match to TRBD2 (6 bases). Germline-derived CDR1 and CDR2 are MNHEY and SMNVEV (reference sequence). The CDR3 loop spans 14 amino acids. Trimming removed 6 bases from V and 5 bases from J, with 17 bases in between. The chain's CDR3 is CASRSGLLLHEQYF. CDR3 sequence (DNA): TGTGCCAGCAGGTCGGGACTGCTCCTCCACGAGCAGTACTTC.

The chain employs TRBV12-3 or TRBV12-4 and TRBJ2-3; TRBD1 matches at 8 bases. V was pared by 3 bases and J by 6 bases, with 11 bases of the junction left unmatched. The CDR3 spans 16 residues. CDR3 sequence: CASSFGAPGGRDTQYF. CDR3 nucleotides: TGTGCCAGCAGTTTCGGGGCGCCAGGGGGCCGCGATACGCAGTATTTT.

The table lists this clonotype with a count of one. V gene TRBV20-1 combines with J gene TRBJ2-7; D gene ambiguous. This CDR3 spans 13 amino acids. The germline V and J ends were trimmed by 0 bases and 3 bases, with 9 bases remaining between them. Per germline, CDR1 DFQATT and CDR2 SNEGSKA (reference sequence). DNA for the CDR3: TGCAGTGCTAGAGATCTGACGAACTACGAGCAGTACTTC. Amino acids: CSARDLTNYEQYF.

This clonotype was recorded a few times. The chain links TRBV7-9 to TRBJ2-7; 8 bases are shared with TRBD2. CDR1 and CDR2 from the germline V gene are SEHNR and FQNEAQ (reference sequence). There are 16 residues in the CDR3. The junction had 8 bases not matched to a gene; V was cut back by 3 bases and J by 1 base. In DNA, the CDR3 is TGTGCCAGCAGCTTGGCGGGGCGGGAGGCTTCCTACGAGCAGTACTTC. Its protein product is CASSLAGREASYEQYF.